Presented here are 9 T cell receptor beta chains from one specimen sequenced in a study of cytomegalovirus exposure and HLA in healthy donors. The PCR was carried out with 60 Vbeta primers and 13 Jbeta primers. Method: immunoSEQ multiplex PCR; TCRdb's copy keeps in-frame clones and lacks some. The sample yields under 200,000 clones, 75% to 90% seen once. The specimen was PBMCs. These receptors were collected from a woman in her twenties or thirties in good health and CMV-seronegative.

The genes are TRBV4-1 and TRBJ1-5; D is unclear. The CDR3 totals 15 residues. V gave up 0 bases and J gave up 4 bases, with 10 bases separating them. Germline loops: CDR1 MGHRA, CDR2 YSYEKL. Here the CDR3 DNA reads TGCGCCAGCAGCCAAGACTGGACTCCGAATCAGCCCCAGCATTTT. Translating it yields CASSQDWTPNQPQHF.

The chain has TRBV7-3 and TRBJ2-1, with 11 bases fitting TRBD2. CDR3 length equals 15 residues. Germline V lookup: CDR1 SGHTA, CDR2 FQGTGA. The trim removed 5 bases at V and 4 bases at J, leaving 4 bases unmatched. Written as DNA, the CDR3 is TGTGCCAGCAGCGCCGGGACTAGCGGATACAATGAGCAGTTCTTC. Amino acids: CASSAGTSGYNEQFF.

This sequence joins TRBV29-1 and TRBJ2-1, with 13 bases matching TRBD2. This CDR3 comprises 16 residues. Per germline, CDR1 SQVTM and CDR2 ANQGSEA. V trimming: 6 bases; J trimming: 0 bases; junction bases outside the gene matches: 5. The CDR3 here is CSVTGLAGVSYNEQFF. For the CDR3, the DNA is TGCAGCGTAACAGGACTAGCGGGGGTCTCCTACAATGAGCAGTTCTTC.

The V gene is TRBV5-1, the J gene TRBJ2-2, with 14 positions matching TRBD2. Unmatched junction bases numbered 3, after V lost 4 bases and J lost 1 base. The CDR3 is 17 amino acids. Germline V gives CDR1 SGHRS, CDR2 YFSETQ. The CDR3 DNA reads TGCGCCAGCAGCACGGGACTAGCGGGGGTGAACACCGGGGAGCTGTTTTTT. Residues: CASSTGLAGVNTGELFF. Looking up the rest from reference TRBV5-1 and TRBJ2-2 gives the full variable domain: KAGVTQTPRYLIKTRGQQVTLSCSPISGHRSVSWYQQTPGQGLQFLFEYFSETQRNKGNFPGRFSGRQFSNSRSEMNVSTLELGDSALYLCASSTGLAGVNTGELFFGEGSRLTVL.

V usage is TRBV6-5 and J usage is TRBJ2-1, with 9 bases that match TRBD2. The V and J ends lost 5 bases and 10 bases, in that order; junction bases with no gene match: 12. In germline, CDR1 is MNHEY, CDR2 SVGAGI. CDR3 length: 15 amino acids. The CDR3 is CASSKTSGAKGEQFF. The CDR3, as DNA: TGTGCCAGCAGTAAGACTAGCGGAGCAAAGGGGGAGCAGTTCTTC.

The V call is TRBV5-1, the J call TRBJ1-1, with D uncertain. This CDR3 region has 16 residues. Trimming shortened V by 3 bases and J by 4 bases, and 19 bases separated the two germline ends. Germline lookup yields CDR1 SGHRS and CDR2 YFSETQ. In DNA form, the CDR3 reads TGCGCCAGCAGCTCCTCCGGCCGGGGAAGGATCACTGAAGCTTTCTTT. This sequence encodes CASSSSGRGRITEAFF. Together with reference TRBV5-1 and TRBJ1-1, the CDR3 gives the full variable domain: KAGVTQTPRYLIKTRGQQVTLSCSPISGHRSVSWYQQTPGQGLQFLFEYFSETQRNKGNFPGRFSGRQFSNSRSEMNVSTLELGDSALYLCASSSSGRGRITEAFFGQGTRLTVV.

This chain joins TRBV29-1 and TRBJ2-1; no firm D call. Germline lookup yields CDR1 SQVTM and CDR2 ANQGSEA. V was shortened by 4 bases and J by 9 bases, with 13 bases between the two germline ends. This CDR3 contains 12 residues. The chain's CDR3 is CSVGSSRGEQFF. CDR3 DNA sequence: TGCAGCGTTGGGAGTAGCCGAGGTGAGCAGTTCTTC.

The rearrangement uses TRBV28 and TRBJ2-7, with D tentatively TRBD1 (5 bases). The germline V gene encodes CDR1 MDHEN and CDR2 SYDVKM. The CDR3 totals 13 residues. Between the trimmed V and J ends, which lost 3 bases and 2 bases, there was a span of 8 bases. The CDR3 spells CASSFGAAYEQYF. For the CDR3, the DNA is TGTGCCAGCAGTTTTGGGGCGGCCTACGAGCAGTACTTC.

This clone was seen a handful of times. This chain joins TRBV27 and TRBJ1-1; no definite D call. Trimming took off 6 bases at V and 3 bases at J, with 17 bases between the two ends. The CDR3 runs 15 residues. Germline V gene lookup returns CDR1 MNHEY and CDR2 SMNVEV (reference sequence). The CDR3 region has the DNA TGTGCCAGCAGCCCCCGAAGGGTCGGGGACACTGAAGCTTTCTTT. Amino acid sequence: CASSPRRVGDTEAFF.